Here is one TCR beta chain with its context. Antigen specificity is unknown. The sample originates from a study of shared clonotypes between healthy human individuals. The CDR3 runs to 16 residues. V was cut by 0 bases and J by 4 bases, with 16 bases left in between. Germline V gene data show CDR1 as SGHNT and CDR2 as YYREEE (reference sequence). The study, taken as a whole, reports: Among non-shared clonotypes, generation probabilities were lower than among those shared by all four donors. Larger estimated richness was generally seen in naive subsets than in memory subsets.

Replicate sorted-subset PCRs were loaded with approximately 190 ng DNA, tens of thousands of T cell genomes. Clones were read by immunoSEQ multiplex PCR, and TCRdb kept only the in-frame ones, dropping some. The data show some 2,100,000 clones, approximately 95% seen once. Sequencing was performed on naive CD4+ T cells sorted from blood. Subset in this sample: CD45RA+ positively selected. The chain has TRBV5-4 and TRBJ2-5; D possibly matches TRBD1 or TRBD2 (5 bases each). The TCR comes from a man younger than 35 in good health. CDR3 region: CASSLASRGVRETQYF. The CDR3 coding sequence is TGTGCCAGCAGCTTGGCGTCTAGAGGGGTGCGAGAGACCCAGTACTTC.